A selection of T cell receptor beta chains follows, all from one sample in a study of cytomegalovirus exposure and HLA in healthy donors. Clones were read by immunoSEQ multiplex PCR, and TCRdb kept only the in-frame ones, dropping some. This repertoire shows some 130,000 clones, more than 75% found once; its top ten account for over 2%. The material sequenced was PBMCs. All receptors derive from a young man in good health and CMV-seronegative. Each CDR3 is given with its conserved first and last residue. A D gene is named only where the DNA matches it firmly. Some rows mark clone size as missing; the rest say once, few, many or name a class of expanded clone.

j_gene | abundance | v_gene | d_gene | len | CDR3nt | CDR3aa
TRBJ2-1 | NA | TRBV30 | TRBD2 | 14 | TGTGCCTGGAGCGGACTAGCGGTTATCGATGAGCAGTTCTTC | CAWSGLAVIDEQFF
TRBJ1-4 | few | TRBV30 | NA | 12 | TGTGCCTGGAGGGGGCCAAATGAAAAACTGTTTTTT | CAWRGPNEKLFF
TRBJ2-7 | NA | TRBV5-1 | TRBD2 | 15 | TGCGCCAGCAGCTTACTAGCGGGGGCTCCTAACGAGCAGTACTTC | CASSLLAGAPNEQYF
TRBJ1-2 | NA | TRBV9 | NA | 15 | TGTGCCAGCAGCGTAGGTGGACAGATGAACTATGGCTACACCTTC | CASSVGGQMNYGYTF
TRBJ1-3 | NA | TRBV30 | TRBD1 | 14 | TGTGCCTGGAGACTCCAGGGGGCTGGAAACACCATATATTTT | CAWRLQGAGNTIYF
TRBJ2-1 | NA | TRBV28 | TRBD2 | 13 | TGTGCCGCGACGAGCCGGGGGGACAATGAGCAGTTCTTC | CAATSRGDNEQFF
TRBJ1-1 | few | TRBV10-2 | TRBD1 | 14 | TGCGCCATCACAGGGGGCCAAGGGAACACTGAAGCTTTCTTT | CAITGGQGNTEAFF
TRBJ2-5 | NA | TRBV5-6 | TRBD1 | 15 | TGTGCCAGCAGCCGAGCCGGGACAGGGGTCGAGACCCAGTACTTC | CASSRAGTGVETQYF
TRBJ1-3 | NA | TRBV20-1 | NA | 11 | TGCAGTGCTAGAAACAGTCGTACCATATATTTT | CSARNSRTIYF
TRBJ2-2 | NA | TRBV10-3 | NA | 13 | TGTGCCATCATAGCCAGCAACACCGGGGAGCTGTTTTTT | CAIIASNTGELFF
TRBJ2-7 | NA | TRBV2 | NA | 12 | TGTGCCAGCTCGGACAACTTCGGCGAGCAGTACTTC | CASSDNFGEQYF
TRBJ2-7 | once | TRBV6-1 | NA | 10 | TGTGCCAGCAGTTGGACAGAGCAGTACTTC | CASSWTEQYF
TRBJ2-5 | NA | TRBV5-4 | NA | 14 | TGTGCCAGCAGCTTCGGAGCGGCGCAAGAGACCCAGTACTTC | CASSFGAAQETQYF
TRBJ2-7 | NA | TRBV6-6 | TRBD2 | 16 | TGTGCCAGCAGTAAGACTAGCGGGGATTATTCCTACGAGCAGTACTTC | CASSKTSGDYSYEQYF
TRBJ1-1 | NA | TRBV27 | TRBD1 | 14 | TGTGCCAGCAGTATCCGACAGGGGGGAACTGAAGCTTTCTTT | CASSIRQGGTEAFF
TRBJ2-7 | NA | TRBV6-5 | NA | 13 | TGTGCCAGCCGGGACTCCGGAACCTACGAGCAGTACTTC | CASRDSGTYEQYF
TRBJ1-6 | NA | TRBV5-6 | TRBD1 | 15 | TGTGCCAGCAGTTATGCCGGGACAGCAAATTCACCCCTCCACTTT | CASSYAGTANSPLHF
TRBJ1-6 | once | TRBV5-6 | NA | 14 | TGTGCCAGCAGCTGGACAGTCAATTCGTCCCCCCTCCACTTT | CASSWTVNSSPLHF
TRBJ1-1 | NA | TRBV6-6 | NA | 14 | TGTGCCAGCAGTTATACGACAGTCGCCACTGAAGCTTTCTTT | CASSYTTVATEAFF
TRBJ1-2 | NA | TRBV30 | NA | 14 | TGTGCCGCAAATTCACCCAGTAATAACTATGGCTACACCTTC | CAANSPSNNYGYTF
TRBJ2-2 | NA | TRBV6-6 | TRBD2 | 14 | TGTGCCAGCAGGGGGACTAGCGGGACCGGGGAGCTGTTTTTT | CASRGTSGTGELFF
TRBJ2-3 | NA | TRBV30 | NA | 13 | TGTGCCTGGAGTGCCAAACAGGGAGATACGCAGTATTTT | CAWSAKQGDTQYF
TRBJ2-3 | NA | TRBV7-9 | NA | 14 | TGTGCCAGCAGCTCCCTGGGGGGGGCATACACGCAGTATTTT | CASSSLGGAYTQYF
TRBJ2-2 | once | TRBV28 | NA | 10 | TGTGCCACCCGAGACAGGTCGCTGTTTTTT | CATRDRSLFF
TRBJ2-5 | NA | TRBV4-1 | TRBD2 | 16 | TGCGCCAGCAGCCAAGGACTAGCGGGAGTCCGGGAGACCCAGTACTTC | CASSQGLAGVRETQYF
TRBJ2-6 | NA | TRBV25-1 | NA | 15 | TGTGCCAGCCAAGATTCAGGTAGTGGGGCCAACGTCCTGACTTTC | CASQDSGSGANVLTF
TRBJ2-7 | NA | TRBV6-5 | TRBD2 | 14 | TGTGCCAGCAGTCCGCAGCGGGAACCCTACGAGCAGTACTTC | CASSPQREPYEQYF
TRBJ2-1 | once | TRBV18 | TRBD2 | 16 | TGTGCCAGCTCAGCCCCCGGGACTAGCGGGAGTAATGAGCAGTTCTTC | CASSAPGTSGSNEQFF
TRBJ1-1 | few | TRBV7-9 | NA | 11 | TGTGCCAGCTATAACCCAGGGGAAGCTTTCTTT | CASYNPGEAFF
TRBJ1-2 | few | TRBV11-2 | TRBD1 | 14 | TGTGCCAGCAGCCAAATGACAGGGGGTGATGGCTACACCTTC | CASSQMTGGDGYTF
TRBJ2-3 | NA | TRBV6-4 | TRBD1 | 14 | TGTGCCAGCAGTGGGACAGGGGCCACAGATACGCAGTATTTT | CASSGTGATDTQYF
TRBJ2-1 | NA | TRBV11-1 | NA | 18 | TGTGCCAGCAGCCAACTGCCAGGGGCTGTGAGGGAGGGAAATGAGCAGTTCTTC | CASSQLPGAVREGNEQFF
TRBJ2-7 | few | TRBV5-4 | TRBD2 | 16 | TGTGCCAGCAGCCGACGACTAGCGGGAGGGCTAGCCGAGCAGTACTTC | CASSRRLAGGLAEQYF
TRBJ1-1 | NA | TRBV6-5 | TRBD1 | 15 | TGTGCCAGCAGTAGGGGGACAGGGATGGGAACTGAAGCTTTCTTT | CASSRGTGMGTEAFF
TRBJ2-3 | NA | TRBV5-4 | TRBD2 | 15 | TGTGCCAGCAGCTTGGCTAGCGGGAGCACAGATACGCAGTATTTT | CASSLASGSTDTQYF
TRBJ2-1 | NA | TRBV5-1 | NA | 14 | TGCGCCAGCAGAGAAGGACAGAATTACAATGAGCAGTTCTTC | CASREGQNYNEQFF
TRBJ2-1 | NA | TRBV14 | NA | 17 | TGTGCCAGCAGCCAAGGCGGGTTGGGCGGCTGGGACAATGAGCAGTTCTTC | CASSQGGLGGWDNEQFF
TRBJ2-2 | NA | TRBV18 | TRBD2 | 16 | TGTGCCAGCTCACCCCAGCTAGCGGGGAACACCGGGGAGCTGTTTTTT | CASSPQLAGNTGELFF
TRBJ2-7 | NA | TRBV29-1 | TRBD2 | 13 | TGCAGCGTTGCCGGACTAGCGGTCTACGAGCAGTACTTC | CSVAGLAVYEQYF
TRBJ1-2 | NA | TRBV6-1 | TRBD1 | 15 | TGTGCCAGCAACCCAGACAGGGTCCGCATCTATGGCTACACCTTC | CASNPDRVRIYGYTF
TRBJ2-3 | NA | TRBV30 | TRBD2 | 15 | TGTGCCTGGAGTCGGGGACTAGCGGGAGCAGATACGCAGTATTTT | CAWSRGLAGADTQYF
TRBJ1-1 | NA | TRBV7-2 | TRBD1 | 14 | TGTGCCAGCAGCCCCAGGGGGACGAACACTGAAGCTTTCTTT | CASSPRGTNTEAFF
TRBJ2-7 | NA | TRBV23-1 | NA | 17 | TGCGCCAGCAGTCAATATCCCACTAGTGCCACGCGTTACGAGCAGTACTTC | CASSQYPTSATRYEQYF
TRBJ2-7 | NA | TRBV6-5 | NA | 15 | TGTGCCAGCAGTTACGGAGACTACAGCTCCTACGAGCAGTACTTC | CASSYGDYSSYEQYF
TRBJ2-1 | NA | TRBV7-2 | TRBD2 | 13 | TGTGCCAGCAGCTTAGTGGGCGGGAGGGCCCAGTTCTTC | CASSLVGGRAQFF
TRBJ2-7 | NA | TRBV28 | NA | 14 | TGTGCCAGCAGTTCCGAGTCCCCTGTGAGAGAGCAGTACTTC | CASSSESPVREQYF
TRBJ2-1 | NA | TRBV14 | NA | 12 | TGTGCCAGCACCGGTGGTGGCAATGAGCAGTTCTTC | CASTGGGNEQFF
TRBJ2-7 | NA | TRBV7-2 | TRBD1 | 15 | TGTGCCAGCAGCTTCTCCGGGACAGGGGAATACGAGCAGTACTTC | CASSFSGTGEYEQYF